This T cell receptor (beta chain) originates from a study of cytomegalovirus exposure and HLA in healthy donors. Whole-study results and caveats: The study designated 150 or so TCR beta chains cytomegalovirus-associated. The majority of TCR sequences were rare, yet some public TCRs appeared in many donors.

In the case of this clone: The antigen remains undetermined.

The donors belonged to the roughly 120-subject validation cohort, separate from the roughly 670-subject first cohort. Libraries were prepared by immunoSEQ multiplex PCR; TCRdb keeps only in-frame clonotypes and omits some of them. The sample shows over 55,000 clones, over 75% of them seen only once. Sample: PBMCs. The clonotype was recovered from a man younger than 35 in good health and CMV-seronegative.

The CDR3 is CASRPTVGNQPQHF. The CDR3 coding sequence is TGTGCCAGCAGACCGACAGTGGGCAATCAGCCCCAGCATTTT. This chain joins TRBV2 and TRBJ1-5, with D tentatively TRBD1 (5 bases). V dropped 6 bases and J dropped 2 bases, with 11 bases sitting between them. The CDR3 is 14 residues long. Germline CDR1 and CDR2: SNHLY and FYNNEI.